These T cell receptor beta chains were read from a single sample in a study of blood T cell repertoires in COVID-19. Using immunoSEQ multiplex PCR, the repertoire was profiled, and TCRdb retains in-frame clones only, with some absent. The sample has 150,000 to 200,000 clones; over 75% are singletons. The sequenced material came from PBMCs or T cells enriched from blood (not recorded which). The receptors originated from a woman between 18 and 29 years old who had recovered from COVID-19. Both conserved end residues are part of each CDR3. A D gene is named only where the DNA matches it firmly.

D gene | J gene | V gene | CDR3 DNA | CDR3 protein
- | TRBJ1-2 | TRBV6-5 | TGTGCCAGCATCGAGGGCCCTGGATATGGCTACACCTTC | CASIEGPGYGYTF
- | TRBJ2-6 | TRBV3-1/TRBV3-2 | TGTGCCAGCAGCCAAGATTGGGGCGCTGGGGCCAACGTCCTGACTTTC | CASSQDWGAGANVLTF
- | TRBJ1-1 | TRBV27 | TGTGCCAGCAGTTTGTCAGGTTACACTGAAGCTTTCTTT | CASSLSGYTEAFF
- | TRBJ2-3 | TRBV7-9 | TGTGCCAGCAGCTTAGACAGCCGGAACACAGATACGCAGTATTTT | CASSLDSRNTDTQYF
TRBD1 | TRBJ2-5 | TRBV2 | TGTGCCAGCAGTGAGTCGAGGGGGCTGGAGACCCAGTACTTC | CASSESRGLETQYF
TRBD2 | TRBJ2-1 | TRBV2 | TGTGCCAGCAGTACTAGCGCGAGCTCCTACAATGAGCAGTTCTTC | CASSTSASSYNEQFF
TRBD1 | TRBJ1-4 | TRBV7-8 | TGTGCCAGCAGCCCCGGTGCGACGGGACAGACTAATGAAAAACTGTTTTTT | CASSPGATGQTNEKLFF
- | TRBJ2-1 | TRBV28 | TGTGCCAGCAGTTTAAGCCTGGTAGCCTACGGAGCGGCTAGCTCCTACAATGAGCAGTTCTTC | CASSLSLVAYGAASSYNEQFF
TRBD2 | TRBJ2-1 | TRBV5-1 | TGCGCCAGCAGCTTGAAGGGACTAGCGGCCTACAATGAGCAGTTCTTC | CASSLKGLAAYNEQFF
- | TRBJ2-2 | TRBV7-2 | TGTGCCAGCAGCTTAGAGGGCAGGGTGAACACCGGGGAGCTGTTTTTT | CASSLEGRVNTGELFF
TRBD2 | TRBJ2-7 | TRBV5-1 | TGCGCCAGCAGCCAAGGACTAGCGGGAGTTGGCTCCTACGAGCAGTACTTC | CASSQGLAGVGSYEQYF
TRBD1 | TRBJ2-7 | TRBV6-6 | TGTGCCAGCAGTTACCGACAGGGGGCGGGAGAGCAGTACTTC | CASSYRQGAGEQYF
- | TRBJ1-1 | TRBV19 | TGTGCCAGTAGTTCTTTATCGCCGTCCCACAACCTTTTGAACACTGAAGCTTTCTTT | CASSSLSPSHNLLNTEAFF
TRBD1 | TRBJ2-7 | TRBV27 | TGTGCCAGCAGTACACAGGGGTACGAGCAGTACTTC | CASSTQGYEQYF
TRBD2 | TRBJ2-1 | TRBV19 | TGTGCCAGTAGTGTACTAGCGGGAGCATATAATGAGCAGTTCTTC | CASSVLAGAYNEQFF
TRBD2 | TRBJ2-3 | TRBV9 | TGTGCCAGCAGCTCTAGCGGGAGAAGGACAGATACGCAGTATTTT | CASSSSGRRTDTQYF
- | TRBJ1-2 | TRBV7-2 | TGTGCCAGCAGCGTAGGGGGGCTTGGTGGCTACACCTTC | CASSVGGLGGYTF
TRBD1 | TRBJ2-1 | TRBV5-8 | TGTGCCAGCAACAGGGGGACCTACAATGAGCAGTTCTTC | CASNRGTYNEQFF
- | TRBJ2-7 | TRBV4-1 | TGCGCCAGCAGCCAATTGGGGCCGCGCGGCGAGCAGTACTTC | CASSQLGPRGEQYF
TRBD2 | TRBJ2-1 | TRBV28 | TGTGCCAGCAGGGGGGAGGGCCGCAATGAGCAGTTCTTC | CASRGEGRNEQFF
- | TRBJ2-7 | TRBV2 | TGTGCCAGCAGTGAATTTTGGGGCCGGGCTGACTCCTACGAGCAGTACTTC | CASSEFWGRADSYEQYF
TRBD2 | TRBJ2-1 | TRBV20-1 | TGCAGTGCTAGTACCGCGGGAGGTCCCTCCTACAATGAGCAGTTCTTC | CSASTAGGPSYNEQFF
- | TRBJ2-1 | TRBV12-3/TRBV12-4 | TGTGCCAGCAGCCCCGGGATCAACAATGAGCAGTTCTTC | CASSPGINNEQFF
TRBD2 | TRBJ2-3 | TRBV28 | TGTGCCAGCAGAGGACTAGCGGGAGAAACAGATACGCAGTATTTT | CASRGLAGETDTQYF
- | TRBJ1-1 | TRBV6-2/TRBV6-3 | TGTGCCAGCAGACCTACCGGGAGCTGGGGGGAAGCTTTCTTT | CASRPTGSWGEAFF
- | TRBJ1-2 | TRBV28 | TGTGCCAGCAGTTTATCCAAGGTCACAGAGCGGCCTAACTATGGCTACACCTTC | CASSLSKVTERPNYGYTF
- | TRBJ2-1 | TRBV7-8 | TGTGCCAGCGAGGGTTCCGAGCAGTTCTTC | CASEGSEQFF
TRBD2 | TRBJ2-7 | TRBV7-2 | TGTGCCAGCAGCCCGCGACCTCTAGCGGGGGAGCAGTACTTC | CASSPRPLAGEQYF
- | TRBJ2-7 | TRBV7-9 | TGTGCCAGCAGCCCGGAGGTAGGCGAGCAGTACTTC | CASSPEVGEQYF
TRBD2 | TRBJ2-7 | TRBV2 | TGTGCCAGCAGGAGGACTAGCGGGAGCTACGAGCAGTACTTC | CASRRTSGSYEQYF
TRBD1 | TRBJ1-1 | TRBV7-9 | TGTGCCAGCAGCCGGGGACAGACCGGAGCTTTCTTT | CASSRGQTGAFF
TRBD1 | TRBJ2-7 | TRBV9 | TGTGCCAGCAGCGGAGCTCTTAGAGACAGGGCCAGCGAGCAGTACTTC | CASSGALRDRASEQYF
TRBD1 | TRBJ1-2 | TRBV29-1 | TGCAGCGTGGACAGGGCCTATGGCTACACCTTC | CSVDRAYGYTF
- | TRBJ2-3 | TRBV15 | TGTGCCACCAGCAGAGCCAAACAGGGTATCACAGATACGCAGTATTTT | CATSRAKQGITDTQYF
TRBD1 | TRBJ1-2 | TRBV18 | TGTGCCAGCTCCGGGGGACAGAACTATGGCTACACCTTC | CASSGGQNYGYTF
- | TRBJ1-1 | TRBV11-3 | TGTGCCAGCAGCTTTTCCGGTAGGAACACTGAAGCTTTCTTT | CASSFSGRNTEAFF